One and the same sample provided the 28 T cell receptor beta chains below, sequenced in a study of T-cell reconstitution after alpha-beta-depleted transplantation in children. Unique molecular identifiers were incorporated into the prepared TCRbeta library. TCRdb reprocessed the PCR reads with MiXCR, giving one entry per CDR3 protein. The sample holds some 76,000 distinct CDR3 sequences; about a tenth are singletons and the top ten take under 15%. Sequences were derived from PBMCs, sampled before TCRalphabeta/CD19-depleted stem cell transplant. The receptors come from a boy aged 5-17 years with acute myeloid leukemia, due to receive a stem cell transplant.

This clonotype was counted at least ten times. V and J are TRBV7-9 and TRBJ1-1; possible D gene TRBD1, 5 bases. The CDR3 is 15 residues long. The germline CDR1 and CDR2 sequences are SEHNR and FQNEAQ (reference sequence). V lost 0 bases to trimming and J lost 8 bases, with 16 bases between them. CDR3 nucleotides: TGTGCCAGCAGCTTAGCTTCCCCGACAGTTAGAGAAGCTTTCTTT. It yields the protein CASSLASPTVREAFF.

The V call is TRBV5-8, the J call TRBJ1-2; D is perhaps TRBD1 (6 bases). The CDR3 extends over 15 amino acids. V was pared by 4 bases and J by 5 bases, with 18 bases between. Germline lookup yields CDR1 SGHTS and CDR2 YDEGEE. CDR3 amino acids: CASSPGPLGQYGYTF. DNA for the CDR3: TGTGCCAGCAGCCCTGGGCCCCTTGGACAGTATGGCTACACCTTC. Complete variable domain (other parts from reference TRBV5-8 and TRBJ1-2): EAGVTQSPTHLIKTRGQQATLRCSPISGHTSVYWYQQALGLGLQFLLWYDEGEERNRGNFPPRFSGRQFPNYSSELNVNALELEDSALYLCASSPGPLGQYGYTFGSGTRLTVV.

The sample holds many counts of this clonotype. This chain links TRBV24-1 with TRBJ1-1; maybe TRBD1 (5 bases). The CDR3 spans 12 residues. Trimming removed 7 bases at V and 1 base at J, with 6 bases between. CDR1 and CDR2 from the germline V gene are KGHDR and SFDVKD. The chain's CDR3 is CATRGRNTEAFF. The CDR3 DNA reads TGTGCCACCAGGGGGCGGAACACTGAAGCTTTCTTT.

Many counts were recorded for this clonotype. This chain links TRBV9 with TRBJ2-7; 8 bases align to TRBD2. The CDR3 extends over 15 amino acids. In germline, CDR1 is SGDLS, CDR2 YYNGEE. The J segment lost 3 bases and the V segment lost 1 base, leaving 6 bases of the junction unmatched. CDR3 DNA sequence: TGTGCCAGCAGCGTACAAGCGGGAGTAAGCTACGAGCAGTACTTC. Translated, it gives CASSVQAGVSYEQYF.

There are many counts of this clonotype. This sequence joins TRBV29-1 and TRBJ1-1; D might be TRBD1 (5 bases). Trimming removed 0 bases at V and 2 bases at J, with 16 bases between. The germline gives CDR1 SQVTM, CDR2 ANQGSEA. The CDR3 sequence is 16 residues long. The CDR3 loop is CSVEDWGQGLNTEAFF. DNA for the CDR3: TGCAGCGTTGAAGATTGGGGTCAGGGACTAAACACTGAAGCTTTCTTT. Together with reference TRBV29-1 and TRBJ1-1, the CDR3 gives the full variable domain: SAVISQKPSRDICQRGTSLTIQCQVDSQVTMMFWYRQQPGQSLTLIATANQGSEATYESGFVIDKFPISRPNLTFSTLTVSNMSPEDSSIYLCSVEDWGQGLNTEAFFGQGTRLTVV.

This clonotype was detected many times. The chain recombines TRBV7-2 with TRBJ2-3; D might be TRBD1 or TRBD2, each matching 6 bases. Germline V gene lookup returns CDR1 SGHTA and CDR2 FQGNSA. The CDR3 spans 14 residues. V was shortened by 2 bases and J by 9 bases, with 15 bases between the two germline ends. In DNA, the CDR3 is TGTGCCAGCAGCTTAAGGGGGACTCTAGGGACGCAGTATTTT. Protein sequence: CASSLRGTLGTQYF.

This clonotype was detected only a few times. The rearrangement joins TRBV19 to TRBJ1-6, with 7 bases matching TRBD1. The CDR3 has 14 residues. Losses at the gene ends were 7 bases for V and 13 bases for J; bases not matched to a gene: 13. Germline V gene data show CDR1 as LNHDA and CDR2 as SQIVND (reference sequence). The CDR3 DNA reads TGTGCCAGTACCCTGCGACAGGGAATAAATCCCCTCCACTTT. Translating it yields CASTLRQGINPLHF.

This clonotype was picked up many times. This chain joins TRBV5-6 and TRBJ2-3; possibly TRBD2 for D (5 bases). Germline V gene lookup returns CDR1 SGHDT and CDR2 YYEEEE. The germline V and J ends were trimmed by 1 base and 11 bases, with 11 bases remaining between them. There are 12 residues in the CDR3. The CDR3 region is CASSLTAREQYF. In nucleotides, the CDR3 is TGTGCCAGCAGCTTGACCGCGAGGGAGCAGTATTTT. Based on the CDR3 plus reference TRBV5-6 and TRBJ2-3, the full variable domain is DAGVTQSPTHLIKTRGQQVTLRCSPKSGHDTVSWYQQALGQGPQFIFQYYEEEERQRGNFPDRFSGHQFPNYSSELNVNALLLGDSALYLCASSLTAREQYFGPGTRLTVL.

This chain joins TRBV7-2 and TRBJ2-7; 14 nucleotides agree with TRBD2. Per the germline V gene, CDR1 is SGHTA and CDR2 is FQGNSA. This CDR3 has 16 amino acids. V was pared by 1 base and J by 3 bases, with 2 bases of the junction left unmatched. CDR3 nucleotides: TGTGCCAGCAGCTTAGACGGGACTAGCGGGAGCTACGAGCAGTACTTC. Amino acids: CASSLDGTSGSYEQYF. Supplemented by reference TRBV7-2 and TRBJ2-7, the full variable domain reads GAGVSQSPSNKVTEKGKDVELRCDPISGHTALYWYRQSLGQGLEFLIYFQGNSAPDKSGLPSDRFSAERTGGSVSTLTIQRTQQEDSAVYLCASSLDGTSGSYEQYFGPGTRLTVT.

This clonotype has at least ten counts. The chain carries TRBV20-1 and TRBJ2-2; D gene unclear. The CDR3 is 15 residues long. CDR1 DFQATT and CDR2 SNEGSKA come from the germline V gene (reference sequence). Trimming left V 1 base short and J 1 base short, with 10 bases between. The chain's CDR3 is CSARVGVKNTGELFF. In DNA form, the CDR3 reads TGCAGTGCTAGAGTAGGAGTCAAGAACACCGGGGAGCTGTTTTTT.

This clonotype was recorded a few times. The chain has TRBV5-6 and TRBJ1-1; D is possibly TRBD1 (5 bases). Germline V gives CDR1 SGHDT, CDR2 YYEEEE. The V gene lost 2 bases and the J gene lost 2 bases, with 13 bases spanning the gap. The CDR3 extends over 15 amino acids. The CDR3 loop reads CASSLLYGDNTEAFF. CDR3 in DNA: TGTGCCAGCAGCTTATTATACGGGGACAACACTGAAGCTTTCTTT.

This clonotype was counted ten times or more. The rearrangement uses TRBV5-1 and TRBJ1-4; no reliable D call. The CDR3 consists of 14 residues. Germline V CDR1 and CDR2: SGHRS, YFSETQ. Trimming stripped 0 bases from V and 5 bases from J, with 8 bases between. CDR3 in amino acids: CASSLAGQNEKLFF. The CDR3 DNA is TGCGCCAGCAGCTTGGCTGGGCAAAATGAAAAACTGTTTTTT.

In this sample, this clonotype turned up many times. In nucleotides, the CDR3 is TGTGCCAGCAGCGTAGACGGGGCCTCCCCCTATGGCTACACCTTC. It yields the protein CASSVDGASPYGYTF. The chain combines TRBV9 with TRBJ1-2; tentative D call: TRBD1 (5 bases). V shed 0 bases and J shed 4 bases, with 13 bases lying between them. The germline V gene has CDR1 SGDLS and CDR2 YYNGEE. The CDR3 covers 15 residues.

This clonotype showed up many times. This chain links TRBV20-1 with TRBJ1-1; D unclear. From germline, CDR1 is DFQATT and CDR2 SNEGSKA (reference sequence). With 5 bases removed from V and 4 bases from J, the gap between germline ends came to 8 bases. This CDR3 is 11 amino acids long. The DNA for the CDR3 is TGCAGTGCTCGCCAGGTCACTGAAGCTTTCTTT. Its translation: CSARQVTEAFF.

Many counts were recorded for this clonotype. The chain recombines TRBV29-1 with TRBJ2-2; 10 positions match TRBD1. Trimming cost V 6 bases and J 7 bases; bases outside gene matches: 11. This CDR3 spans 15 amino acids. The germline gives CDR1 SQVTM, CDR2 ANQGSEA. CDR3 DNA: TGCAGCGTCACCTTCGACAGGGGGCATCTCGGGGAGCTGTTTTTT. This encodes CSVTFDRGHLGELFF.

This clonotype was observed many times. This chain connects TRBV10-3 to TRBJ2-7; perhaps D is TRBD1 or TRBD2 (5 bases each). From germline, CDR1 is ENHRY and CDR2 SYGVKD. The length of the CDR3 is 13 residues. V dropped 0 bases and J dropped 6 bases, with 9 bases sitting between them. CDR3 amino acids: CAISESGRIEQYV. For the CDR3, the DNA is TGTGCCATCAGTGAGTCGGGACGGATCGAGCAGTACGTC.

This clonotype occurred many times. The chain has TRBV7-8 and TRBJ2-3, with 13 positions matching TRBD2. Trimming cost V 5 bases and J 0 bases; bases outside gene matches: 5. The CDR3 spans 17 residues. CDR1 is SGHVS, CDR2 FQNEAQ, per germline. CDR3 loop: CASSDGTSGTSTDTQYF. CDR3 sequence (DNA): TGTGCCAGCAGCGACGGGACTAGCGGGACGAGCACAGATACGCAGTATTTT.

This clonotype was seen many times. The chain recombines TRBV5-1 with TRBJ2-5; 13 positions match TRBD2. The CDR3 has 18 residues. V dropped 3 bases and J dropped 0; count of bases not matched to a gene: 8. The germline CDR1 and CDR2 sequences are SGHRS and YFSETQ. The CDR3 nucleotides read TGCGCCAGCAGCTCGGGACTAGCGGGGACTCTGTACCAAGAGACCCAGTACTTC. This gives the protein CASSSGLAGTLYQETQYF.

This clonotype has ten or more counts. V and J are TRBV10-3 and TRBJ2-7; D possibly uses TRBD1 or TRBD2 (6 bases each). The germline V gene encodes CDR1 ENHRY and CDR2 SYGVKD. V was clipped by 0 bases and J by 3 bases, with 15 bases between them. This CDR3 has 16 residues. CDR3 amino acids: CAISESGGGANYEQYF. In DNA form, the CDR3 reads TGTGCCATCAGTGAGTCGGGGGGCGGCGCAAACTACGAGCAGTACTTC.

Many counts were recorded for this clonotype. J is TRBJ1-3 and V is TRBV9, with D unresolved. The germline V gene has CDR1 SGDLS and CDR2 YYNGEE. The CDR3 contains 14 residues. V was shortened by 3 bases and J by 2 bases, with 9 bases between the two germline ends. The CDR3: CASSDSVAGNTIYF. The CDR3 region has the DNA TGTGCCAGCAGCGACTCCGTCGCTGGAAACACCATATATTTT.

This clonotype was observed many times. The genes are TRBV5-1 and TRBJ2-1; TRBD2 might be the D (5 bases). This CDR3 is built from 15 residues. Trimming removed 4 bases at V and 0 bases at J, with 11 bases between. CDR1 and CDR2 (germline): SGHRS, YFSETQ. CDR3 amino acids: CASSHTRGSYNEQFF. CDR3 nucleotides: TGCGCCAGCAGCCACACCCGGGGCTCCTACAATGAGCAGTTCTTC.

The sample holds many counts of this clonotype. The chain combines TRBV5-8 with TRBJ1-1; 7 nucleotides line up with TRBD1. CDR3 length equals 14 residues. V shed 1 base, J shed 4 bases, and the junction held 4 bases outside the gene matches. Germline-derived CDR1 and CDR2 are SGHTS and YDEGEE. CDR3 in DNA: TGTGCCAGCAGCTTGAAGGGGGCGGGCACTGAAGCTTTCTTT. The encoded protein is CASSLKGAGTEAFF.

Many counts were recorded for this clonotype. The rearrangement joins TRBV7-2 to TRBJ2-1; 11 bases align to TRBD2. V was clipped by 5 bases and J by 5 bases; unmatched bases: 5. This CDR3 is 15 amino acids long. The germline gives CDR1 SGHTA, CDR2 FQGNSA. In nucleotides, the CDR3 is TGTGCCAGCAGCCCCCCACTAGCGGGAGACAATGAGCAGTTCTTC. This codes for CASSPPLAGDNEQFF.

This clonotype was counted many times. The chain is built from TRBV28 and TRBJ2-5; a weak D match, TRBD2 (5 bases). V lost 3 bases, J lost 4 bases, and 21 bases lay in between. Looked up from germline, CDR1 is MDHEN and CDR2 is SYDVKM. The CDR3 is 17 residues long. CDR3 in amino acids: CASSLFRSGLGLETQYF. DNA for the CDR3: TGTGCCAGCAGTTTGTTTAGGAGCGGCTTAGGGCTAGAGACCCAGTACTTC.

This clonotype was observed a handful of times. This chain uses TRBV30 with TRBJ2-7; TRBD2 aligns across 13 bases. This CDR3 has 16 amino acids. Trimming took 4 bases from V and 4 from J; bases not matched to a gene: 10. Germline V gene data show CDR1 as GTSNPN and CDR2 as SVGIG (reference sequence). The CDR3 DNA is TGTGCCTGGACGCTAGGACTAGCGGGAGACCGGTACGAGCAGTACTTC. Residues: CAWTLGLAGDRYEQYF.

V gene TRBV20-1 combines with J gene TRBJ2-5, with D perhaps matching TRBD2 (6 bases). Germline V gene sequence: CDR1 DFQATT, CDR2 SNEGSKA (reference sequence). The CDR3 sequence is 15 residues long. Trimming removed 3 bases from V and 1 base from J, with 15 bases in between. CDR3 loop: CSASRDSLTQETQYF. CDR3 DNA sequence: TGCAGTGCTAGCCGGGACTCCCTGACCCAAGAGACCCAGTACTTC.

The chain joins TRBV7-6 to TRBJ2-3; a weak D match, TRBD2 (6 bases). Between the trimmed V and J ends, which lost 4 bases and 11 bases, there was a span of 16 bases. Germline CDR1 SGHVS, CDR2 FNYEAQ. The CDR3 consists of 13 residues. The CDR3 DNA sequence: TGTGCCAGCAGCTCTAGAGGGACTCGGGGGCAGTATTTT. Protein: CASSSRGTRGQYF.

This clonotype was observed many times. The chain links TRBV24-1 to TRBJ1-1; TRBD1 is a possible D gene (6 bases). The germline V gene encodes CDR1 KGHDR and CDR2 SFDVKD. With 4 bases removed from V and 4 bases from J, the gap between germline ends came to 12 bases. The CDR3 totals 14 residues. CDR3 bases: TGTGCCACCAGTGACGGGGGGCCCTCCACTGAAGCTTTCTTT. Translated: CATSDGGPSTEAFF.